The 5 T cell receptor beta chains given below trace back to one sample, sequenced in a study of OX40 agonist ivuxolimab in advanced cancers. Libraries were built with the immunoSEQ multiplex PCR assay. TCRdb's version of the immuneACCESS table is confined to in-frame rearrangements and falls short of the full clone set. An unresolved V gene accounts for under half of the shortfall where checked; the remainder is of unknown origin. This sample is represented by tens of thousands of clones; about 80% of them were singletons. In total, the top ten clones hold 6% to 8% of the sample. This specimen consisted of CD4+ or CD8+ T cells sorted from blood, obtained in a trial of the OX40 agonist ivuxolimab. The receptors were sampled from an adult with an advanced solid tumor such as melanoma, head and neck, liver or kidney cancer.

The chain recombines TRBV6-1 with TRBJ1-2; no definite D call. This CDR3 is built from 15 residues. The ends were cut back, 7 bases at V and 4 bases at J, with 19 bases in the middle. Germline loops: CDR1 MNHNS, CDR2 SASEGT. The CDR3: CASTEADGGGYGYTF. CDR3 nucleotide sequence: TGTGCCAGCACAGAGGCGGACGGCGGCGGCTATGGCTACACCTTC.

CDR3 bases: TGTGCCAGCAGTCGGACAGGGGGCAATCAGCCCCAGCATTTT. It encodes CASSRTGGNQPQHF. J is TRBJ1-5 and V is TRBV6-1; 9 nucleotides match TRBD1. The CDR3 sequence is 14 residues long. CDR1 is MNHNS and CDR2 is SASEGT in the germline V gene. Trimming removed 5 bases from V and 2 bases from J; junction bases left unmatched: 1.

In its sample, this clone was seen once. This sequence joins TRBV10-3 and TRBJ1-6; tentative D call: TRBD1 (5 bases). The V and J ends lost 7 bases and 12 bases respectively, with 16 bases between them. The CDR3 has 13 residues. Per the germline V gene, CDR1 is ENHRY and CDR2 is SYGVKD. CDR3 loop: CAITEDGTGPLHF. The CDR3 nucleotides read TGTGCCATCACCGAAGACGGGACTGGACCCCTCCACTTT.

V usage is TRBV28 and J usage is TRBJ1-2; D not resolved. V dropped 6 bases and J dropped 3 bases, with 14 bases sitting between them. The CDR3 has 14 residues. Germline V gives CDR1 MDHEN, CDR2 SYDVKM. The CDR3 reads CASSEEGWDYGYTF. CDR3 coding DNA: TGTGCCAGCAGCGAAGAAGGCTGGGACTATGGCTACACCTTC.

CDR3 in amino acids: CASSTYRGNEKLFF. The CDR3 bases are TGTGCCAGTAGTACCTACAGGGGTAATGAAAAACTGTTTTTT. The chain is built from TRBV19 and TRBJ1-4; 7 bases line up with TRBD1. V shed 4 bases and J 4 bases; nucleotides not matched to a gene: 3. The CDR3 spans 14 residues. Looked up from germline, CDR1 is LNHDA and CDR2 is SQIVND (reference sequence).